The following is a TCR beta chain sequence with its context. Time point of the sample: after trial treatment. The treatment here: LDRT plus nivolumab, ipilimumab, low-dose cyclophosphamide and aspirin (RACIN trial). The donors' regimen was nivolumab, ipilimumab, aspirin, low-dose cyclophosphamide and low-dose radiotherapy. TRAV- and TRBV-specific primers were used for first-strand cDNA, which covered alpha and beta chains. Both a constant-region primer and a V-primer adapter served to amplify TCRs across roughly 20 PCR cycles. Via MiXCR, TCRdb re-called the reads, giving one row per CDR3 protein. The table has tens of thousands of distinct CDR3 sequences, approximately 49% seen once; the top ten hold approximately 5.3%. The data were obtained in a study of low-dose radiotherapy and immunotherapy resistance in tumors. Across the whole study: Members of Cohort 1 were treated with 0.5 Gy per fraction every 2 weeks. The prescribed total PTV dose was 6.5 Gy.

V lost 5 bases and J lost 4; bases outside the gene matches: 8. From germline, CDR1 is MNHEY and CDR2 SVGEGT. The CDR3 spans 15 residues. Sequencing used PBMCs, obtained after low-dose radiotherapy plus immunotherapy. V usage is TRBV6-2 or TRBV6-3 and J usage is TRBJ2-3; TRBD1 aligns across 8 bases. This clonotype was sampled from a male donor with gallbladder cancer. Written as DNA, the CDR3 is TGTGCCAGCAGTGAAGGCACAGGGGGTGCAGATACGCAGTATTTT. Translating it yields CASSEGTGGADTQYF.